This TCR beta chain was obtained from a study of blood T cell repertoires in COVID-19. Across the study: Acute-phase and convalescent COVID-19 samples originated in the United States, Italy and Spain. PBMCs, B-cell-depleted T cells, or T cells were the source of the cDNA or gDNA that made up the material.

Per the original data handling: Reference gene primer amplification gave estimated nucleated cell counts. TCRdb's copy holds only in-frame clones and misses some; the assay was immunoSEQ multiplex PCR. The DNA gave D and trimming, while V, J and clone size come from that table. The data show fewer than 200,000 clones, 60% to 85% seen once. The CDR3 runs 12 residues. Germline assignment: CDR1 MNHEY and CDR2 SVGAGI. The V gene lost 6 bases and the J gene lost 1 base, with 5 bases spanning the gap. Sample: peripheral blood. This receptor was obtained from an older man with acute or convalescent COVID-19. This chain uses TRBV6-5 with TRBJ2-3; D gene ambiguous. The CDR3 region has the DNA TGTGCCAGCAGGACTGGCACAGATACGCAGTATTTT. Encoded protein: CASRTGTDTQYF.